This T cell receptor beta chain was sequenced in a study of regulatory T cells in long-lasting Graves disease. General study points: Having only a small sample size may have limited accuracy.

The authors built TCR beta libraries using iRepertoire HTBI primers and Arm-PCR of CDR3 regions. TCRdb reprocessed the multiplex PCR reads via MiXCR and lists one record per CDR3 protein. This sample has under 450,000 distinct CDR3 sequences, with about 17% found just once. This CDR3 contains 12 residues. Germline CDR1 reads MGHDK; CDR2 reads SYGVNS. The V end was cut by 1 base, the J end by 10 bases, with 11 bases between. Time point of the sample: newly diagnosed GD, antithyroid drugs for less than 3 months. PBMCs were the source of the RNA used for TCR sequencing. This clonotype was counted once. Its antigen is not known. These sequences were also reported in another study, on T cells in Graves' hyperthyroidism and ophthalmopathy. That report notes: Stable disease denoted Graves' hyperthyroidism without ophthalmopathy progression within 18 months. Also found in blood were most expanded thyroid clonotypes above 0.001.

The receptor's source is a woman under 30 with Graves disease. Sequencing was performed on peripheral blood mononuclear cells (PBMCs), taken at new diagnosis, from a patient treated with antithyroid drugs. The chain uses TRBV25-1 and TRBJ2-7; no reliable D call. The CDR3 region is CASSESSGDQYF. In nucleotides, the CDR3 is TGTGCCAGCAGTGAATCTTCGGGCGATCAGTACTTC.